Reported below is one TCR beta chain. Assay used: immunoSEQ multiplex PCR; TCRdb lists only in-frame clones, some missing. In the table there are tens of thousands of clones, 93% of which are singletons. These data originate in a study of T cell changes during pregnancy in multiple sclerosis. The sequence was obtained from a female donor with multiple sclerosis, enrolled in a pregnancy study. This specimen consisted of peripheral blood, obtained in the second trimester of pregnancy.

This chain's CDR3 is CASSLFGPLEPQHF. In nucleotides, the CDR3 is TGTGCCAGCAGTTTATTTGGCCCATTGGAGCCCCAGCATTTT. This chain links TRBV27 with TRBJ1-5, with unresolved D. Looked up from germline, CDR1 is MNHEY and CDR2 is SMNVEV (reference sequence). The CDR3 contains 14 residues. The V end lost 1 base, the J end lost 8 bases, and 12 bases lay between the germline ends.